The 29 T cell receptor beta chains reported below all come from one sample, sequenced in a study of CD4 T cells in relation to SARS-CoV-2 and coronaviruses. Assay: immunoSEQ multiplex PCR; the TCRdb copy retains only in-frame clones and omits some. The sample records tens of thousands of clones, about 90% being singletons. The sample comprised naive CD4+ T cells from PBMCs. Subset specified: naive CD4+ T cells isolated by negative enrichment. The source is an adult with COVID-19.

The chain links TRBV2 to TRBJ2-2, with D possibly matching TRBD1 (5 bases). The CDR3 has 14 amino acids. V was clipped by 5 bases and J by 7 bases, with 14 bases between them. Looked up from germline, CDR1 is SNHLY and CDR2 is FYNNEI. The CDR3 DNA sequence: TGTGCCAGCAGTCTCAGGGTTTCGGGCGGGGAGCTGTTTTTT. Translating it yields CASSLRVSGGELFF.

The rearrangement uses TRBV7-8 and TRBJ2-7; 10 nucleotides agree with TRBD2. Germline-derived CDR1 and CDR2 are SGHVS and FQNEAQ. The CDR3 consists of 15 residues. The V and J ends lost 4 bases and 6 bases, in that order; junction bases with no gene match: 9. The CDR3 nucleotides are TGTGCCAGCAGCTCCCTAGCGGGAGCGGGGGGCGAGCAGTACTTC. The encoded protein is CASSSLAGAGGEQYF. The whole variable domain, filled in from reference TRBV7-8 and TRBJ2-7, reads GAGVSQSPRYKVAKRGQDVALRCDPISGHVSLFWYQQALGQGPEFLTYFQNEAQLDKSGLPSDRFFAERPEGSVSTLKIQRTQQEDSAVYLCASSSLAGAGGEQYFGPGTRLTVT.

The rearrangement uses TRBV7-8 and TRBJ2-7; D gene unclear. Per the germline V gene, CDR1 is SGHVS and CDR2 is FQNEAQ. V was pared by 5 bases and J by 5 bases, with 22 bases between. The CDR3 length is 16 residues. This CDR3 is CASSPFGRQPGNEQYF. In DNA, the CDR3 is TGTGCCAGCAGCCCTTTTGGACGGCAGCCAGGCAACGAGCAGTACTTC. Drawing the rest from reference TRBV7-8 and TRBJ2-7, the complete variable domain is GAGVSQSPRYKVAKRGQDVALRCDPISGHVSLFWYQQALGQGPEFLTYFQNEAQLDKSGLPSDRFFAERPEGSVSTLKIQRTQQEDSAVYLCASSPFGRQPGNEQYFGPGTRLTVT.

The chain combines TRBV24-1 with TRBJ2-1; TRBD2 matches at 9 bases. V lost 12 bases and J lost 4; bases outside the gene matches: 9. The CDR3 is 14 residues long. Germline V gene lookup returns CDR1 KGHDR and CDR2 SFDVKD. CDR3 region: CARWLAGMYNEQFF. The CDR3 bases are TGTGCCCGTTGGCTAGCGGGAATGTACAATGAGCAGTTCTTC.

CDR3 coding DNA: TGTGCTAGTGGCGGTCGGCAGAATGAGCAGTTCTTC. It codes for CASGGRQNEQFF. This chain links TRBV12-5 with TRBJ2-1; D remains unclear. Germline V gives CDR1 LGHNT, CDR2 FRNRAP. The CDR3 runs to 12 residues. V shed 6 bases and J shed 7 bases, with 10 bases lying between them.

This chain links TRBV4-2 with TRBJ2-7; TRBD2 aligns across 11 bases. The CDR3 sequence is 16 residues long. The trim removed 3 bases at V and 6 bases at J, leaving 10 bases unmatched. The germline V gene encodes CDR1 LGHNA and CDR2 YNFKEQ. The CDR3 region is CASSQAPGLAAGEQYF. The CDR3 DNA is TGTGCCAGCAGCCAGGCACCGGGACTAGCGGCGGGCGAGCAGTACTTC.

The rearrangement joins TRBV28 to TRBJ1-2, with 8 bases identical to TRBD1. The CDR3 sequence is 13 residues long. The germline V gene encodes CDR1 MDHEN and CDR2 SYDVKM. The trim removed 3 bases at V and 9 bases at J, leaving 6 bases unmatched. CDR3 nucleotides: TGTGCCAGCAGTTTGTCAGGGGGCTCAAGCTACACCTTC. It is translated as CASSLSGGSSYTF.

The chain recombines TRBV19 with TRBJ2-7; D might be TRBD2 (5 bases). CDR1 and CDR2 from the germline V gene are LNHDA and SQIVND (reference sequence). V shed 4 bases and J shed 3 bases, with 16 bases lying between them. This CDR3 region has 15 residues. The CDR3 loop reads CASSSQGQAGYEQYF. CDR3 sequence (DNA): TGTGCCAGTAGTAGCCAAGGTCAGGCGGGCTACGAGCAGTACTTC. The entire variable domain, with the rest obtained from reference TRBV19 and TRBJ2-7, is as follows: DGGITQSPKYLFRKEGQNVTLSCEQNLNHDAMYWYRQDPGQGLRLIYYSQIVNDFQKGDIAEGYSVSREKKESFPLTVTSAQKNPTAFYLCASSSQGQAGYEQYFGPGTRLTVT.

The chain couples TRBV6-5 to TRBJ2-3; D gene ambiguous. Trimming took off 2 bases at V and 3 bases at J, with 9 bases between the two ends. The CDR3 is made up of 14 amino acids. Germline V gives CDR1 MNHEY, CDR2 SVGAGI. CDR3 protein: CASSYGQVTDTQYF. The CDR3 DNA is TGTGCCAGCAGTTACGGGCAGGTAACAGATACGCAGTATTTT.

V and J are TRBV5-1 and TRBJ1-4; no clear D gene. CDR1 is SGHRS and CDR2 is YFSETQ in the germline V gene. The V end was cut by 1 base, the J end by 0 bases, with 7 bases between. There are 15 residues in the CDR3. This CDR3 reads CASSLYPSTNEKLFF. The DNA of the CDR3 is TGCGCCAGCAGCTTGTACCCCTCAACTAATGAAAAACTGTTTTTT.

The genes are TRBV7-3 and TRBJ2-6, with D perhaps matching TRBD2 (5 bases). CDR3 length: 18 residues. V shed 1 base and J shed 4 bases, with 17 bases lying between them. The germline CDR1 and CDR2 sequences are SGHTA and FQGTGA. CDR3 sequence reads: CASSLMAPRTGGANVLTF. The CDR3 DNA sequence: TGTGCCAGCAGCTTAATGGCCCCACGGACGGGGGGGGCCAACGTCCTGACTTTC.

V is TRBV7-9 and J is TRBJ2-6; the match to TRBD2 covers 9 bases. Per the germline V gene, CDR1 is SEHNR and CDR2 is FQNEAQ (reference sequence). The V gene end was trimmed by 4 bases and the J gene end by 0 bases; junction bases not matched to a gene: 7. The CDR3 is 18 residues long. The chain's CDR3 is CASSSSSGRYSGANVLTF. DNA for the CDR3: TGTGCCAGCAGCTCATCCAGCGGGAGGTACTCTGGGGCCAACGTCCTGACTTTC.

This sequence joins TRBV6-5 and TRBJ2-3; 10 bases fit TRBD2. Germline values: CDR1 MNHEY, CDR2 SVGAGI. There are 16 residues in the CDR3. The V segment lost 2 bases and the J segment 5 bases; nucleotides outside the gene matches: 7. Here the CDR3 DNA reads TGTGCCAGCAGTTACGCGGTAGCGGGAGGTGTAGATACGCAGTATTTT. Translating it yields CASSYAVAGGVDTQYF.

The chain recombines TRBV18 with TRBJ2-1; TRBD1 agrees at 12 bases. CDR3 length: 17 residues. The trim removed 3 bases at V and 4 bases at J, leaving 7 bases unmatched. From germline, CDR1 is KGHSH and CDR2 LQKENI. The CDR3 loop reads CASSPGQGAQAYNEQFF. The CDR3 nucleotides read TGTGCCAGCTCACCGGGACAGGGGGCCCAAGCATACAATGAGCAGTTCTTC.

A single count supports this clone. This chain connects TRBV7-3 to TRBJ2-7; D unresolved. The V and J ends lost 5 bases and 2 bases respectively, with 16 bases between them. This CDR3 has 15 amino acids. Germline V gene lookup returns CDR1 SGHTA and CDR2 FQGTGA. The CDR3: CASSISSGRAYEQYF. CDR3 sequence (DNA): TGTGCCAGCAGCATTAGCTCCGGACGGGCCTACGAGCAGTACTTC.

The chain carries TRBV18 and TRBJ1-5; TRBD1 matches at 9 bases. Germline-derived CDR1 and CDR2 are KGHSH and LQKENI. The CDR3 has 14 amino acids. The J segment lost 8 bases and the V segment lost 3 bases, leaving 5 bases of the junction unmatched. The CDR3 spells CASSPLTGGEPQHF. CDR3 DNA sequence: TGTGCCAGCTCACCTCTGACAGGGGGGGAGCCCCAGCATTTT.

The chain combines TRBV5-1 with TRBJ1-1; D remains ambiguous. V dropped 8 bases and J dropped 2 bases, with 16 bases sitting between them. The CDR3 is made up of 14 amino acids. CDR1 is SGHRS, CDR2 YFSETQ, per germline. Here the CDR3 DNA reads TGCGCCAGTGCAGAACAGCCACAAAACACTGAAGCTTTCTTT. Translating gives CASAEQPQNTEAFF.

This clone was detected only once. This chain joins TRBV5-5 and TRBJ1-4; D perhaps matches TRBD1 (6 bases). The germline V gene has CDR1 SGHKS and CDR2 YYEKEE (reference sequence). This CDR3 contains 15 residues. V was cut by 2 bases and J by 0 bases, with 8 bases left in between. The CDR3 loop is CASSLQGTTNEKLFF. CDR3 sequence (DNA): TGTGCCAGCAGCTTACAGGGAACAACTAATGAAAAACTGTTTTTT.

The chain links TRBV28 to TRBJ1-5; D uncertain. Germline V gene data show CDR1 as MDHEN and CDR2 as SYDVKM. CDR3 length: 15 amino acids. V shed 6 bases and J shed 1 base, with 13 bases lying between them. The CDR3 sequence: CASSAAAGSNQPQHF. CDR3 DNA sequence: TGTGCCAGCAGCGCCGCCGCCGGGAGCAATCAGCCCCAGCATTTT. Full variable domain (outside the CDR3, taken from reference TRBV28 and TRBJ1-5): DVKVTQSSRYLVKRTGEKVFLECVQDMDHENMFWYRQDPGLGLRLIYFSYDVKMKEKGDIPEGYSVSREKKERFSLILESASTNQTSMYLCASSAAAGSNQPQHFGDGTRLSIL.

This chain joins TRBV30 and TRBJ1-5; D is uncertain. Trimming removed 1 base from V and 2 bases from J, with 6 bases in between. This CDR3 spans 13 amino acids. The V gene's germline CDR1 is GTSNPN and CDR2 SVGIG (reference sequence). The CDR3 DNA is TGTGCCTGGAGTGCGAAGGGCAATCAGCCCCAGCATTTT. Its translation is CAWSAKGNQPQHF.

This clone was recorded only once. V gene TRBV28 combines with J gene TRBJ2-3, with TRBD2 as a possible D gene (5 bases). Trimming cost V 5 bases and J 5 bases, with 14 bases left between them. The CDR3 spans 14 residues. Germline-derived CDR1 and CDR2 are MDHEN and SYDVKM. The CDR3 coding sequence is TGTGCCAGCAGTAGGGAAGGACTGCAAGATACGCAGTATTTT. Protein sequence: CASSREGLQDTQYF.

The rearrangement joins TRBV5-4 to TRBJ1-1; tentatively, D is TRBD1 (5 bases). Trimming shortened V by 3 bases and J by 8 bases, and 11 bases separated the two germline ends. The CDR3 has 12 residues. CDR1 and CDR2 from the germline V gene are SGHNT and YYREEE (reference sequence). Here the CDR3 reads CASSWGGGEAFF. The CDR3 nucleotides read TGTGCCAGCAGCTGGGGCGGCGGAGAAGCTTTCTTT.

The rearrangement links TRBV19 to TRBJ1-1, with TRBD1 matching over 7 bases. The CDR3 loop spans 11 amino acids. Germline trimming cut 6 bases from V and 6 bases from J; bases unmatched to any gene: 1. From germline, CDR1 is LNHDA and CDR2 SQIVND (reference sequence). CDR3 protein: CASRTGAEAFF. In DNA, the CDR3 is TGTGCCAGTAGAACAGGGGCTGAAGCTTTCTTT.

This chain connects TRBV6-2 or TRBV6-3 to TRBJ2-7; unclear D gene. CDR3 length: 12 amino acids. The germline gives CDR1 MNHEY, CDR2 SVGEGT. The V end was cut by 6 bases, the J end by 3 bases, with 9 bases between. Here the CDR3 reads CASSPGNYEQYF. Written as DNA, the CDR3 is TGTGCCAGCAGCCCGGGTAACTACGAGCAGTACTTC.

The chain is built from TRBV3-1 (or the pseudogene TRBV3-2) and TRBJ1-6, with D hard to call. Germline values: CDR1 LGHDT, CDR2 YNNKEL (reference sequence). V was pared by 3 bases and J by 14 bases, with 11 bases between. This CDR3 spans 12 amino acids. The CDR3 sequence: CASSHHREALHF. The CDR3 region has the DNA TGTGCCAGCAGCCATCACCGGGAGGCCCTCCACTTT.

The chain is built from TRBV5-5 and TRBJ2-5, with D possibly TRBD1 on 6 matching bases. CDR3 length: 14 residues. The V gene's germline CDR1 is SGHKS and CDR2 YYEKEE (reference sequence). Trimming took off 4 bases at V and 5 bases at J, with 15 bases between the two ends. The CDR3 DNA follows: TGTGCCAGCAGCCCTGGGGGCCTGACGGAGACCCAGTACTTC. Encoded protein: CASSPGGLTETQYF.

V is TRBV9 and J is TRBJ2-5, with 7 bases aligning to TRBD2. This CDR3 is 16 amino acids long. Trimming removed 4 bases from V and 5 bases from J; junction bases left unmatched: 14. Germline lookup yields CDR1 SGDLS and CDR2 YYNGEE. The CDR3 nucleotides read TGTGCCAGCAGCCCAAGCGGGGCGGGAGCTGGGGAGACCCAGTACTTC. Its protein is CASSPSGAGAGETQYF. The variable domain in full, completed from reference TRBV9 and TRBJ2-5, reads DSGVTQTPKHLITATGQRVTLRCSPRSGDLSVYWYQQSLDQGLQFLIQYYNGEERAKGNILERFSAQQFPDLHSELNLSSLELGDSALYFCASSPSGAGAGETQYFGPGTRLLVL.

CDR3 protein: CASSGSVGANVLTF. Written as DNA, the CDR3 is TGTGCCAGCAGTGGGTCTGTTGGGGCCAACGTCCTGACTTTC. This chain joins TRBV6-2 or TRBV6-3 and TRBJ2-6; D is ambiguous. Per the germline V gene, CDR1 is MNHEY and CDR2 is SVGEGT. Trimming took 5 bases from V and 3 from J, leaving 8 bases between them. The CDR3 totals 14 residues.

The chain employs TRBV5-1 and TRBJ2-3, with 10 bases lining up with TRBD2. This CDR3 region has 14 residues. CDR1 SGHRS and CDR2 YFSETQ come from the germline V gene. The junction had 1 base not matched to a gene; V was cut back by 2 bases and J by 4 bases. DNA for the CDR3: TGCGCCAGCAGCTTCCTAGCGGGGGCAGATACGCAGTATTTT. It encodes CASSFLAGADTQYF.